This T cell receptor (beta chain) comes out of a study of blood T cell repertoires in COVID-19. Overall study context: Whether acute or convalescent, the COVID-19 samples came from the United States, Italy and Spain.

The CDR3 runs to 15 residues. V lost 1 base and J 1 base, leaving 7 bases between the germline ends. CDR1 and CDR2 (germline): SGHAT, FQNNGV. Authors' analysis steps: Estimation of nucleated cell counts was performed using reference gene primer amplification. Here immunoSEQ multiplex PCR was the method, and the copy in TCRdb shows in-frame clones only, minus some. V and J calls and clone size are as listed in that table; D and trimming were resolved from the DNA. This sample has about 220,000 clones; 70% to 90% occur once, and the top ten carry 2.5% to 3.5%. The receptor was isolated from a man aged 45 to 65 who had recovered from COVID-19. The sequenced material came from peripheral blood. The chain couples TRBV11-2 to TRBJ2-2; unclear D gene. CDR3 DNA sequence: TGTGCCAGCAGCTTAGCTGCGCTGAACACCGGGGAGCTGTTTTTT. This translates into CASSLAALNTGELFF.